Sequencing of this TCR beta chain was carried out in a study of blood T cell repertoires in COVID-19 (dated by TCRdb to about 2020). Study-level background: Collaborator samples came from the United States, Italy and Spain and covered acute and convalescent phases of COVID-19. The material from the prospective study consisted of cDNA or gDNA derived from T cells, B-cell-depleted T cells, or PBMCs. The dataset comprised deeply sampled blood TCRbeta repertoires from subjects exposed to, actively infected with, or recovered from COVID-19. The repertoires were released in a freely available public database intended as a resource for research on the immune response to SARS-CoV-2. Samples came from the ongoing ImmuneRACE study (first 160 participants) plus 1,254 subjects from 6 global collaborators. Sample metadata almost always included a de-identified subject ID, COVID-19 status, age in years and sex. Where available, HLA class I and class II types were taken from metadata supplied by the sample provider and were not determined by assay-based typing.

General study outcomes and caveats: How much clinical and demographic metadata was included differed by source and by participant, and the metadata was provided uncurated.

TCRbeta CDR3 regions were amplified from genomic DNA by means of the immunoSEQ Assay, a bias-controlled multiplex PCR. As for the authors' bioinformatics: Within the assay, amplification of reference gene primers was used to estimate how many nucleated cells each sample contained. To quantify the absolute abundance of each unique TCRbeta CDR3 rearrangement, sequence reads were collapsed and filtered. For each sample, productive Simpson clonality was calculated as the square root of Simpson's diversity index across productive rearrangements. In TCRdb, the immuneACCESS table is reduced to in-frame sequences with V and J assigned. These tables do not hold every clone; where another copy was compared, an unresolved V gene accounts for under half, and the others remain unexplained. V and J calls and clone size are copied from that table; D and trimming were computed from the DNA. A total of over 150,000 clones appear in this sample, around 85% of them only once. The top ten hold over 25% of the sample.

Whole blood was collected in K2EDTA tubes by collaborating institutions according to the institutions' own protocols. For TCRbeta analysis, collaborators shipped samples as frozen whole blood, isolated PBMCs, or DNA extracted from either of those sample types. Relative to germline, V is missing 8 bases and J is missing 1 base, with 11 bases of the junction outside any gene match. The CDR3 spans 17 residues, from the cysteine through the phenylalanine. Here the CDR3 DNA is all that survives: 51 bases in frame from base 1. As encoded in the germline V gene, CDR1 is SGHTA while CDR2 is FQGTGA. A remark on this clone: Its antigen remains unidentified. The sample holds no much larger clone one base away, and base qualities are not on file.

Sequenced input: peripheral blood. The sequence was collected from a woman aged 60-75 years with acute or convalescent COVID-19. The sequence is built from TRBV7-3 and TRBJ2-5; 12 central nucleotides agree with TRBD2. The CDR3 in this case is CASQYHGTSGPQETQYF. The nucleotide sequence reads TGTGCCAGCCAATATCATGGGACTAGCGGGCCCCAAGAGACCCAGTACTTC.